One T cell receptor beta chain is described in this entry. Antigen: not known. This sample was included in a study of lymphopenia after photon versus proton radiotherapy. The assay was immunoSEQ multiplex PCR, and TCRdb's table has in-frame clones only and misses some. This repertoire shows 55,000 to 70,000 clones, over 70% found once; its top ten account for about 10%. V was clipped by 1 base and J by 0 bases, with 16 bases between them. The germline V gene encodes CDR1 SEHNR and CDR2 FQNEAQ (reference sequence). The CDR3 is 18 amino acids. Study-wide results and limits: Survival link was tested only in deceased patients; proton benefit remains a possibility.

The chain couples TRBV7-9 to TRBJ1-3; D unclear. Sequenced here: peripheral blood, sampled from a patient treated with proton-based radiotherapy. This clonotype was obtained from an elderly man with esophageal cancer. The CDR3 DNA follows: TGTGCCAGCAGCTTAGTGAGTTTTTGGAACGGCTCTGGAAACACCATATATTTT. It is translated as CASSLVSFWNGSGNTIYF.